This T cell receptor (beta chain) was sequenced in a study of T cell responses to AZD1222 COVID-19 vaccine. Study summary: Whether given at about 4 or about 12 weeks, second doses were pooled. Findings of the study overall: Just 5 to 7 people given AZD1222 tested seropositive at baseline.

This clone occurred a few times. Antigen specificity is unknown. Clones were sequenced by immunoSEQ multiplex PCR, and TCRdb holds only the in-frame ones, with some missing. The data show 73,000 or so clones, about four fifths seen once. CDR1 is SGDLS, CDR2 YYNGEE, per germline. The V segment lost 4 bases and the J segment 6 bases; nucleotides outside the gene matches: 7. This CDR3 region has 15 residues. The source of this sequence is an adult in good health. The material sequenced was peripheral blood, taken on day 0 of AZD1222 vaccination. The chain has TRBV9 and TRBJ2-1, with 10 bases identical to TRBD1. This CDR3 is CASSIDRGLFNEQFF. CDR3 DNA sequence: TGTGCCAGCAGCATCGACAGGGGGCTTTTCAATGAGCAGTTCTTC.